A selection of T cell receptor beta chains follows, all from one sample in a study of pediatric ulcerative colitis. Sequenced by immunoSEQ multiplex PCR; TCRdb stores in-frame clones only, minus some. The table has 60,000 or so clones, 77% seen once. Material for sequencing was blood. Receptors were obtained from a boy aged 5 to 17 with moderate ulcerative colitis. CDR3s include the opening cysteine and the closing phenylalanine or tryptophan. D genes are given only for firm matches. The size of a clone is reported for some rows only, either as once, few or many, or as a class for expanded clones.

CASSLGIGTGNEKLFF | TGTGCCAGCAGCTTAGGAATCGGGACAGGAAATGAAAAACTGTTTTTT | TRBV7-9 | TRBD1 | TRBJ1-4 | few
CSVPPGQSPNYGYTF | TGCAGCGTTCCCCCGGGACAGAGCCCTAACTATGGCTACACCTTC | TRBV29-1 | TRBD1 | TRBJ1-2 | NA
CASSLELAGGPYNEQFF | TGTGCCAGCAGCTTAGAATTAGCGGGGGGCCCCTACAATGAGCAGTTCTTC | TRBV7-2 | TRBD2 | TRBJ2-1 | NA
CASSFEGLKNSPLHF | TGTGCCAGCAGCTTTGAGGGTTTGAAGAATTCACCCCTCCACTTT | TRBV7-2 | NA | TRBJ1-6 | NA
CASSQDLAGAGNTIYF | TGCGCCAGCAGCCAAGACTTGGCAGGGGCAGGAAACACCATATATTTT | TRBV4-3 | NA | TRBJ1-3 | NA
CASSLGSQETQYF | TGCGCCAGCAGCTTGGGTAGCCAAGAGACCCAGTACTTC | TRBV5-1 | NA | TRBJ2-5 | NA
CASSPFSNGILTYEQYF | TGTGCCAGCTCACCATTTTCCAACGGGATTTTAACCTACGAGCAGTACTTC | TRBV18 | NA | TRBJ2-7 | NA
CSVATGTRKTGELFF | TGCAGCGTTGCAACCGGGACTAGAAAGACCGGGGAGCTGTTTTTT | TRBV29-1 | TRBD2 | TRBJ2-2 | NA
CASSEAAGAYEQYF | TGTGCCAGCAGTGAAGCAGCGGGAGCCTACGAGCAGTACTTC | TRBV6-1 | TRBD2 | TRBJ2-7 | NA
CSVVRQGGTYEQYF | TGCAGCGTTGTCCGACAGGGGGGAACCTACGAGCAGTACTTC | TRBV29-1 | TRBD1 | TRBJ2-7 | NA
CASSSGLFTEAFF | TGTGCCAGCAGCTCCGGACTGTTCACTGAAGCTTTCTTT | TRBV5-4 | NA | TRBJ1-1 | few
CASSYGGSSNEKLFF | TGTGCCAGCAGTTACGGTGGCAGTTCTAATGAAAAACTGTTTTTT | TRBV6-6 | NA | TRBJ1-4 | NA
CASSLAGRGGGNTGELFF | TGCGCCAGCAGCTTGGCCGGGCGAGGCGGGGGGAACACCGGGGAGCTGTTTTTT | TRBV5-1 | TRBD2 | TRBJ2-2 | NA
CASTNGGYGNTIYF | TGTGCCAGCACCAACGGGGGTTACGGAAACACCATATATTTT | TRBV6-5 | NA | TRBJ1-3 | NA
CASKRDTYEQYF | TGTGCCAGTAAGAGAGATACCTACGAGCAGTACTTC | TRBV19 | NA | TRBJ2-7 | once
CASSQAQMEVGKLAEAFF | TGCGCCAGCAGCCAGGCGCAGATGGAGGTGGGAAAACTGGCTGAAGCTTTCTTT | TRBV4-1 | NA | TRBJ1-1 | NA
CATLPGQAGGTYNSPLHF | TGTGCCACCCTCCCGGGACAGGCGGGCGGGACCTATAATTCACCCCTCCACTTT | TRBV2 | TRBD1 | TRBJ1-6 | NA
CASSGGSNEKLFF | TGCGCCAGCAGTGGAGGCTCTAATGAAAAACTGTTTTTT | TRBV5-1 | NA | TRBJ1-4 | few
CASSRFSSGGYEQYF | TGTGCCAGCAGCCGATTTTCTAGCGGGGGGTACGAGCAGTACTTC | TRBV14 | TRBD2 | TRBJ2-7 | once
CATSSGDTIYF | TGTGCCACCAGCAGCGGGGACACCATATATTTT | TRBV15 | NA | TRBJ1-3 | NA
CASSEAATGLNDKAFF | TGTGCCAGCAGTGAAGCGGCAACAGGGCTCAACGACAAAGCTTTCTTT | TRBV6-1 | NA | TRBJ1-1 | NA
CASIFSRSSGNTIYF | TGTGCCAGTATCTTCAGCCGGTCCTCTGGAAACACCATATATTTT | TRBV19 | NA | TRBJ1-3 | NA
CAVPQALGTEAFF | TGTGCTGTTCCGCAGGCCCTTGGGACTGAAGCTTTCTTT | TRBV2 | NA | TRBJ1-1 | few
CASSQAAASGNTIYF | TGTGCCAGTAGTCAAGCAGCAGCCTCTGGAAACACCATATATTTT | TRBV19 | NA | TRBJ1-3 | NA
CASSLSLQNTGELFF | TGTGCCAGCAGCTTGAGTCTCCAGAACACCGGGGAGCTGTTTTTT | TRBV11-2 | NA | TRBJ2-2 | NA
CASSISGQGYGYTF | TGTGCCAGCAGCATCTCGGGACAGGGGTATGGCTACACCTTC | TRBV7-9 | TRBD1 | TRBJ1-2 | NA
CASSHPTATGQSGANVLTF | TGCGCCAGCAGCCACCCCACGGCGACAGGGCAATCTGGGGCCAACGTCCTGACTTTC | TRBV4-1 | TRBD1 | TRBJ2-6 | NA
CASTRGGYTF | TGTGCCAGCACCCGGGGTGGCTACACCTTC | TRBV21-1 | NA | TRBJ1-2 | NA
CASSRRSTDTQYF | TGTGCCAGCAGCCGTAGGAGCACAGATACGCAGTATTTT | TRBV11-2 | NA | TRBJ2-3 | NA
CAWSASGEPNIQYF | TGTGCCTGGAGTGCGTCGGGAGAGCCAAACATTCAGTACTTC | TRBV30 | NA | TRBJ2-4 | NA
CASSDCTENTEAFF | TGCGCCAGCAGTGATTGTACAGAGAACACTGAAGCTTTCTTT | TRBV10-1 | NA | TRBJ1-1 | NA